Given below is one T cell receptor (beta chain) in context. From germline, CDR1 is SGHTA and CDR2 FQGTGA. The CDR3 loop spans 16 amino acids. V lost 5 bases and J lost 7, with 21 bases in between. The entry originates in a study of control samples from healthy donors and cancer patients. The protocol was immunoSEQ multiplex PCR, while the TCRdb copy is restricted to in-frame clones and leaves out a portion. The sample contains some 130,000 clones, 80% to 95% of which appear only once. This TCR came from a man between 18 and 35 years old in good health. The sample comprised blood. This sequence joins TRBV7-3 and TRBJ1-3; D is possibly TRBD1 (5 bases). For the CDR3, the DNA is TGTGCCAGCAGCCCCGATGGGACCCACGAGGGTAACACCATATATTTT. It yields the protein CASSPDGTHEGNTIYF.